Listed here are 5 T cell receptor beta chains from one sample, sequenced in a study of Ad26.COV2.S vaccination and SARS-CoV-2 variants. The repertoire was sequenced with immunoSEQ multiplex PCR; TCRdb's copy has only in-frame clones and lacks some. The sample holds around 310,000 clones, about nine tenths seen once. Treatment noted: 19 received Ad26.COV2.S at low or high dose, single or two shots; a few received placebo; per-sample allocation not given. Samples analyzed were those drawn on day 63 after the first vaccine or placebo injection. The sample was peripheral blood, taken in a trial of Ad26.COV2.S vaccine versus placebo. These receptor sequences come from a person between 18 and 59 years old who received the Ad26.COV2.S COVID-19 vaccine or a placebo.

This sequence joins TRBV19 and TRBJ1-2, with D perhaps matching TRBD1 (5 bases). CDR3 length: 12 amino acids. Per germline, CDR1 LNHDA and CDR2 SQIVND (reference sequence). V lost 11 bases, J lost 4 bases, and 14 bases lay in between. DNA for the CDR3: TGTGCCTTTGAGGGGATCGGCTATGGCTACACCTTC. Amino acids: CAFEGIGYGYTF. The variable domain in full, with the rest retrieved from reference TRBV19 and TRBJ1-2, is DGGITQSPKYLFRKEGQNVTLSCEQNLNHDAMYWYRQDPGQGLRLIYYSQIVNDFQKGDIAEGYSVSREKKESFPLTVTSAQKNPTAFYLCAFEGIGYGYTFGSGTRLTVV.

The chain employs TRBV6-4 and TRBJ2-7; D is uncertain. The CDR3 runs to 14 residues. Germline V gene data show CDR1 as MRHNA and CDR2 as SNTAGT. V lost 7 bases and J lost 5, with 18 bases in between. CDR3 protein: CASTGRGRSDEQYF. The CDR3 DNA reads as TGTGCCAGCACAGGCAGAGGCCGATCGGACGAGCAGTACTTC.

V and J are TRBV4-2 and TRBJ2-5, with D maybe TRBD1 (5 bases). From germline, CDR1 is LGHNA and CDR2 YNFKEQ. The CDR3 is made up of 15 amino acids. The V end lost 4 bases, the J end lost 5 bases, and 17 bases lay between the germline ends. The CDR3 protein is CASSPGASGGETQYF. In DNA, the CDR3 is TGTGCCAGCAGCCCTGGGGCTAGTGGCGGTGAGACCCAGTACTTC.

The gene calls are TRBV27 and TRBJ2-1; D possibly uses TRBD1 or TRBD2 (5 bases each). V was cut by 6 bases and J by 6 bases, with 15 bases left in between. The germline gives CDR1 MNHEY, CDR2 SMNVEV (reference sequence). CDR3 length: 14 amino acids. The CDR3 DNA reads TGTGCCAGCAGCCAGGGCGGCGGGCTCAATGAGCAGTTCTTC. As protein: CASSQGGGLNEQFF.

The CDR3 DNA reads TGTGCCATCCAGGACAGGGCTTCACCCCTCCACTTT. It translates to CAIQDRASPLHF. The chain employs TRBV7-9 and TRBJ1-6, with 8 bases fitting TRBD1. The CDR3 runs to 12 residues. V lost 10 bases and J lost 9; bases outside the gene matches: 5. Per germline, CDR1 SEHNR and CDR2 FQNEAQ (reference sequence).